A single T cell receptor beta chain is shown here with its context. Its antigen remains unidentified. These data are taken from a study of shared clonotypes between healthy human individuals. Study-level results: Among donors, the sharing of clonotypes was expected to be influenced by sequencing depth.

V gave up 2 bases and J gave up 2 bases, with 7 bases separating them. The CDR3 runs to 14 residues. Germline V gene sequence: CDR1 MNHNS, CDR2 SASEGT. When samples were unsorted, roughly 91 million PBMCs were used for genomic DNA. Genomic DNA from each subset was divided evenly over several immunoSEQ plates. Clones were read by immunoSEQ multiplex PCR, and TCRdb kept only the in-frame ones, dropping some. The sample consists of 400,000 to 550,000 clones, roughly 85% of them appearing once. V gene TRBV6-1 combines with J gene TRBJ1-3; no clear D gene. The TCR sequence derives from a woman in her 40s in good health. Some clones in this sample may be carry-over from other donors' samples. Sequences were obtained from PBMCs. Here the CDR3 reads CASSESWAGNTIYF. The CDR3 DNA reads as TGTGCCAGCAGTGAATCATGGGCTGGAAACACCATATATTTT.